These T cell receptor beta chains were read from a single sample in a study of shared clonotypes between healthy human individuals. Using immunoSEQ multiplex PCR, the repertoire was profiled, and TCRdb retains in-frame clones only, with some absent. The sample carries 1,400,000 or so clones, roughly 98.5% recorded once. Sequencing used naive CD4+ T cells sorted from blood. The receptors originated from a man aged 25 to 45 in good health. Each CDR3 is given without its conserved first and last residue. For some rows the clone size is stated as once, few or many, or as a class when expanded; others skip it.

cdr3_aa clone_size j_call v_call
ASSFGQPQH NA TRBJ1-5 TRBV28
ASSSGLASYEQY NA TRBJ2-7 TRBV5-1
ASSHQGDQPQH NA TRBJ1-5 TRBV27
ASSRGQFYEQY NA TRBJ2-7 TRBV5-4
ASSLQEANYGYT NA TRBJ1-2 TRBV7-2
ASSPRTGILETQY once TRBJ2-5 TRBV7-9
ASSQNFEVLAGGDEQF NA TRBJ2-1 TRBV5-1
ASSSGTGRETQY once TRBJ2-5 TRBV25-1
ASSDPDRGSYNEQF once TRBJ2-1 TRBV6-1
ASSQVLLNGYT NA TRBJ1-2 TRBV28
ASSRPRAGILPNYGYT NA TRBJ1-2 TRBV7-1
ASNSGGGDRNEQF NA TRBJ2-1 TRBV25-1
ASSLDPQGRNTGELF NA TRBJ2-2 TRBV7-7
ASSWDRGTTDTQY NA TRBJ2-3 TRBV5-1
ASSPAGTDTQY NA TRBJ2-3 TRBV9
ASSRGSEAF NA TRBJ1-1 TRBV4-2
ASSLLMSGSLPYEQY NA TRBJ2-7 TRBV5-1
ASAFLGGSTDTQY NA TRBJ2-3 TRBV2
ASSWTSGGETQY NA TRBJ2-5 TRBV5-4
ASSYSRDSSYEQY NA TRBJ2-7 TRBV6-5
AWKSRTGTRNEQF NA TRBJ2-1 TRBV30
ASSVEGRGFSGNTIY NA TRBJ1-3 TRBV9
ASSYRPGEFSGTTLRYEQY NA TRBJ2-7 TRBV7-6
ASSPTSGRGNEQF NA TRBJ2-1 TRBV5-6
ASSHPGQGIYEQY NA TRBJ2-7 TRBV6-6
ASSPSPVLAGTYEQY NA TRBJ2-7 TRBV9
ASSVGLALSTDTQY NA TRBJ2-3 TRBV7-3
ASSLELFGEQF NA TRBJ2-1 TRBV7-9
ASSLEGQGSQH NA TRBJ1-5 TRBV11-2
SAGRDEKLF NA TRBJ1-4 TRBV20-1
ASRRNPGPNQPQH NA TRBJ1-5 TRBV10-2
ASSGGQAWSEQY NA TRBJ2-7 TRBV2
ASSPDSNYGYT NA TRBJ1-2 TRBV5-4
ASSLIFLASGSFQETQY once TRBJ2-5 TRBV11-2
ASSLTGHALETQY NA TRBJ2-5 TRBV5-1
ASSVGPANTQY NA TRBJ2-3 TRBV11-3
ASSSTAADTQY NA TRBJ2-3 TRBV5-4
ASKLVQYGNTIY NA TRBJ1-3 TRBV28
ASSYNTGELF NA TRBJ2-2 TRBV7-3
ASSATDRFGEKLF NA TRBJ1-4 TRBV9
ASSQDVSRTNQPQH NA TRBJ1-5 TRBV4-1
ASSLEVEQY once TRBJ2-7 TRBV7-9
ASSAGQASTDTQY NA TRBJ2-3 TRBV5-1
ASSLSSRGADYEQY NA TRBJ2-7 TRBV5-5
ASSRGVRVGAETQY NA TRBJ2-5 TRBV19
ASSLYGGRFMNTEAF NA TRBJ1-1 TRBV11-1
ASSPGRLAGQF NA TRBJ2-1 TRBV7-2
ASSSGLAGTGELF NA TRBJ2-2 TRBV7-3
ASSWGRGADTQY once TRBJ2-3 TRBV27
ASSLSAVRTDTQY NA TRBJ2-3 TRBV5-1
ASTTRVLTSGRNEQF NA TRBJ2-1 TRBV28